A selection of T cell receptor beta chains follows, all from one sample in a study of vaccination and CD4 T cells after COVID-19. MiXCR, run by TCRdb on the PCR reads, gives a single entry per CDR3 protein. This repertoire shows some 21,000 distinct CDR3 sequences, around 35% found once; its top ten account for approximately 4.5%. The antigens these receptors bind are not known. The sample consisted of CD4+ T cells from blood, cultured in vitro, taken before SARS-CoV-2 vaccination. All receptors derive from a human donor who had recovered from COVID-19. Each CDR3 is given with its conserved first and last residue. The D gene is left open where the match is weak. Where a row states a size, it is once, few, many or the class of an expanded clone; other rows omit it.

CASSSYAGGHRFF TGTGCCAGCAGCTCTTATGCGGGGGGCCATCGGTTCTTC TRBJ2-1 TRBV6-2/TRBV6-3 TRBD2 NA
CASSDRAYGYTF TGTGCCAGTAGTGACAGGGCCTATGGCTACACCTTC TRBJ1-2 TRBV19 TRBD1 few
CASSLGLAGSTDTQYF TGTGCCAGCAGCTTAGGACTAGCGGGGAGCACAGATACGCAGTATTTT TRBJ2-3 TRBV7-9 TRBD2 few
CATSDDLGGYEQYF TGTGCCACCAGTGATGACCTCGGTGGCTACGAGCAGTACTTC TRBJ2-7 TRBV24-1 NA few
CASSATQMNTEAFF TGTGCCAGCAGTGCGACTCAGATGAACACTGAAGCTTTCTTT TRBJ1-1 TRBV6-1 NA NA
CASSPGSVGTYEQYF TGTGCCAGCAGTCCCGGGTCGGTTGGAACCTACGAGCAGTACTTC TRBJ2-7 TRBV2 NA few
CASTKTGTNTEAFF TGTGCCAGCACCAAGACAGGTACGAACACTGAAGCTTTCTTT TRBJ1-1 TRBV7-2 NA few
CASSAKNTEAFF TGTGCCAGCAGTGCGAAGAACACTGAAGCTTTCTTT TRBJ1-1 TRBV28 NA NA
CASSRSGGGPSPNYGYTF TGTGCCAGCAGTCGGAGCGGGGGGGGCCCCTCCCCTAACTATGGCTACACCTTC TRBJ1-2 TRBV6-1 NA few
CASSPRRRFQETQYF TGTGCCAGTAGTCCCCGGAGGCGTTTCCAAGAGACCCAGTACTTC TRBJ2-5 TRBV19 NA NA
CASSRQGDYGYTF TGTGCCAGCAGTCGACAGGGAGACTATGGCTACACCTTC TRBJ1-2 TRBV28 TRBD1 NA
CASSLGPSGSSTDTQYF TGTGCCAGCAGCTTGGGTCCTAGCGGGAGTTCTACAGATACGCAGTATTTT TRBJ2-3 TRBV5-4 TRBD2 NA
CASSFLSETDTQYF TGCGCCAGCAGCTTTTTATCGGAGACAGATACGCAGTATTTT TRBJ2-3 TRBV5-1 NA NA
CSARDFTTSGRREDTQYF TGCAGTGCTAGAGACTTCACTACTAGCGGGAGACGTGAGGATACGCAGTATTTT TRBJ2-3 TRBV20-1 TRBD2 few
CASTQGAGTGELFF TGTGCCAGCACACAGGGGGCAGGGACCGGGGAGCTGTTTTTT TRBJ2-2 TRBV6-1 TRBD1 few
CASSSRDLSSPLHF TGTGCCAGCAGTTCTAGGGACTTGAGTTCACCCCTCCACTTT TRBJ1-6 TRBV6-5 NA NA
CASSPSGANVLTF TGTGCCAGCTCACCATCTGGGGCCAACGTCCTGACTTTC TRBJ2-6 TRBV18 NA NA
CSAERLAGGLNEQYF TGCAGTGCAGAGCGCCTAGCGGGAGGTTTAAATGAGCAGTACTTC TRBJ2-7 TRBV20-1 TRBD2 NA
CASSLDWSSYEQYF TGTGCCAGCAGCTTAGACTGGAGCTCCTACGAGCAGTACTTC TRBJ2-7 TRBV11-2 NA NA
CSARTGTGFTDTQYF TGCAGTGCTAGAACCGGGACAGGGTTTACAGATACGCAGTATTTT TRBJ2-3 TRBV20-1 TRBD1 few
CAIRPGQVNTEAFF TGTGCCATCAGGCCGGGACAGGTGAACACTGAAGCTTTCTTT TRBJ1-1 TRBV10-3 TRBD1 few
CASSPPSGGAFGTDTQYF TGTGCCAGCTCACCACCAAGCGGGGGGGCCTTTGGCACAGATACGCAGTATTTT TRBJ2-3 TRBV18 TRBD2 NA
CASSIGSGQTYEQYF TGTGCCAGCAGCATCGGCTCGGGACAGACCTACGAGCAGTACTTC TRBJ2-7 TRBV7-6 TRBD1 NA
CASSRGGGGASEQFF TGTGCCAGCAGCAGAGGAGGCGGGGGGGCCTCTGAGCAGTTCTTC TRBJ2-1 TRBV7-2 TRBD2 few
CASSPGGTGGNTIYF TGTGCCAGCAGCCCTGGGGGGACAGGTGGAAACACCATATATTTT TRBJ1-3 TRBV11-3 TRBD1 NA
CASSILGLAGGVAKNIQYF TGTGCCAGCAGTATCCTAGGACTAGCGGGAGGGGTAGCCAAAAACATTCAGTACTTC TRBJ2-4 TRBV28 TRBD2 NA
CSARGLSGRAAPFF TGCAGTGCTAGAGGCTTGAGCGGGAGGGCCGCCCCGTTCTTC TRBJ2-1 TRBV20-1 TRBD2 NA
CASSYSIRAKFTDTQYF TGTGCCAGCAGTTACTCGATTCGGGCGAAATTCACAGATACGCAGTATTTT TRBJ2-3 TRBV6-5 NA few
CAISETGTGGTYEQYF TGTGCCATCAGTGAAACCGGGACAGGGGGCACCTACGAGCAGTACTTC TRBJ2-7 TRBV10-3 TRBD1 NA
CASSSRGQGLETQYF TGTGCCAGCAGCTCGAGGGGACAGGGACTAGAGACCCAGTACTTC TRBJ2-5 TRBV5-6 TRBD1 NA
CASSIVTQETQYF TGTGCCAGTAGTATAGTTACACAAGAGACCCAGTACTTC TRBJ2-5 TRBV19 NA NA
CASSPQIGQYF TGTGCCAGCAGCCCCCAGATAGGGCAGTACTTC TRBJ2-7 TRBV7-9 NA NA
CSANQGWGREGITDTQYF TGCAGTGCTAACCAAGGCTGGGGGAGGGAGGGAATAACAGATACGCAGTATTTT TRBJ2-3 TRBV20-1 TRBD2 medium-sized